The 21 T cell receptor beta chains presented below share a single source sample, sequenced in a study of tumor-infiltrating lymphocytes in localized non-small cell lung cancer. TCRdb keeps only in-frame clones here, not all; method: immunoSEQ multiplex PCR. Of about 10,000 clones in the sample, 60% to 80% were seen once. The source material was lung tumor tissue. These receptors originate from a human donor with non-small cell lung cancer.

V is TRBV5-1 and J is TRBJ1-1; perhaps TRBD1 as D (5 bases). Germline CDR1 and CDR2: SGHRS and YFSETQ. CDR3 length: 14 residues. Trimming took off 4 bases at V and 8 bases at J, with 18 bases between the two ends. DNA of the CDR3: TGCGCCAGCAGCCGCGGGGGGGTCGAGAGGGAAGCTTTCTTT. The encoded protein is CASSRGGVEREAFF.

Comments on this clone: Within the sample, other DNA sequences also encode this same CDR3. V is TRBV2 and J is TRBJ2-5; D not resolved. V dropped 1 base and J dropped 4 bases, with 7 bases sitting between them. The CDR3 has 13 residues. Looked up from germline, CDR1 is SNHLY and CDR2 is FYNNEI. The CDR3 loop is CASSEGAGETQYF. The CDR3 DNA is TGTGCCAGCAGTGAAGGGGCCGGAGAGACCCAGTACTTC.

This clone has just a few counts. V gene TRBV18 combines with J gene TRBJ2-3, with 7 bases matching TRBD1. This CDR3 is 15 amino acids long. Germline V CDR1 and CDR2: KGHSH, LQKENI. The ends lost 4 bases at V and 0 bases at J; junction bases unmatched: 4. The CDR3 region is CASSLGQVSTDTQYF. CDR3 sequence (DNA): TGTGCCAGCTCACTCGGACAGGTCAGCACAGATACGCAGTATTTT. Combining the CDR3 with reference TRBV18 and TRBJ2-3 gives the whole variable domain NAGVMQNPRHLVRRRGQEARLRCSPMKGHSHVYWYRQLPEEGLKFMVYLQKENIIDESGMPKERFSAEFPKEGPSILRIQQVVRGDSAAYFCASSLGQVSTDTQYFGPGTRLTVL.

The rearrangement links TRBV19 to TRBJ1-2, with D perhaps matching TRBD1 (5 bases). The V end lost 5 bases, the J end lost 8 bases, and 24 bases lay between the germline ends. Germline V lookup: CDR1 LNHDA, CDR2 SQIVND (reference sequence). The CDR3 contains 16 residues. CDR3 in amino acids: CASSPPPGTVVRGYTF. CDR3 nucleotides: TGTGCCAGTAGTCCCCCCCCCGGGACGGTGGTTCGGGGCTACACCTTC.

The chain links TRBV5-1 to TRBJ1-5; 9 positions match TRBD1. CDR1 and CDR2 from the germline V gene are SGHRS and YFSETQ. Germline trimming cut 2 bases from V and 6 bases from J; bases unmatched to any gene: 6. The CDR3 is 15 amino acids. CDR3 amino acids: CASSFDGTGSQPQHF. For the CDR3, the DNA is TGCGCCAGCAGCTTCGATGGGACAGGGAGTCAGCCCCAGCATTTT.

The chain uses TRBV6-5 and TRBJ2-7, with D hard to call. Trimming left V 2 bases short and J 2 bases short, with 10 bases between. Per the germline V gene, CDR1 is MNHEY and CDR2 is SVGAGI. This CDR3 region has 14 residues. The CDR3: CASSYGRGTYEQYF. As DNA, the CDR3 is TGTGCCAGCAGTTACGGCCGTGGGACCTACGAGCAGTACTTC.

This sequence joins TRBV6-1 and TRBJ1-3; D not resolved. The V and J ends lost 3 bases and 0 bases respectively, with 6 bases between them. The germline gives CDR1 MNHNS, CDR2 SASEGT. This CDR3 has 14 amino acids. The CDR3 region is CASSEPGSGNTIYF. The CDR3 DNA reads as TGTGCCAGCAGTGAGCCAGGCTCTGGAAACACCATATATTTT.

The chain links TRBV5-6 to TRBJ1-4; D gene uncertain. V was pared by 4 bases and J by 6 bases, with 13 bases between. Germline V lookup: CDR1 SGHDT, CDR2 YYEEEE. The CDR3 totals 14 residues. The CDR3 reads CASSHPRLDEKLFF. CDR3 DNA: TGTGCCAGCAGCCATCCCCGCCTGGATGAAAAACTGTTTTTT.

J is TRBJ2-7 and V is TRBV7-9; weak D call: TRBD1 (6 bases). Germline V lookup: CDR1 SEHNR, CDR2 FQNEAQ (reference sequence). V gave up 5 bases and J gave up 1 base, with 12 bases separating them. This CDR3 has 14 residues. CDR3 loop: CASSLGQNSYEQYF. The CDR3 DNA reads as TGTGCCAGCAGCCTAGGACAGAATTCCTACGAGCAGTACTTC.

The chain joins TRBV5-1 to TRBJ2-7, with 7 bases matching TRBD1. With 2 bases clipped from V and 4 bases from J, the junction kept 6 bases outside the gene matches. The CDR3 length is 14 residues. The V gene's germline CDR1 is SGHRS and CDR2 YFSETQ. The CDR3 DNA sequence: TGCGCCAGCAGCTTCCAGGGGGTGCGGTACGAGCAGTACTTC. Protein product: CASSFQGVRYEQYF.

The chain links TRBV4-1 to TRBJ1-5; TRBD1 matches 7 bases. Germline V gene data show CDR1 as MGHRA and CDR2 as YSYEKL. Trimming cost V 4 bases and J 1 base; bases outside gene matches: 4. There are 15 residues in the CDR3. For the CDR3, the DNA is TGCGCCAGCAGCCGGTCGGGACAGAGCAATCAGCCCCAGCATTTT. Translation gives CASSRSGQSNQPQHF.

The V gene is TRBV28, the J gene TRBJ2-7; no definite D call. CDR3 length: 13 amino acids. Germline CDR1 MDHEN, CDR2 SYDVKM. The V end was cut by 3 bases, the J end by 2 bases, with 8 bases between. CDR3 in DNA: TGTGCCAGCAGTTTTTCTGGGGCCTACGAGCAGTACTTC. It codes for CASSFSGAYEQYF.

This clone is labeled medium-sized. In DNA form, the CDR3 reads TGTGCCAGCAGCTTGGAGGGGACAGGGAATAAGCCCCAGCATTTT. As protein: CASSLEGTGNKPQHF. The V gene is TRBV7-9, the J gene TRBJ1-5, with 9 bases aligning to TRBD1. With V trimmed by 3 bases and J by 8 bases, 8 bases remained unmatched. CDR3 length: 15 amino acids. Germline-derived CDR1 and CDR2 are SEHNR and FQNEAQ (reference sequence).

Here the CDR3 DNA reads TGTGCTAGTGGTTCCCGGCAAGGAGTTGAAAAACTGTTTTTT. Its translation is CASGSRQGVEKLFF. The chain carries TRBV12-5 and TRBJ1-4, with D unresolved. The germline V gene has CDR1 LGHNT and CDR2 FRNRAP. Trimming left V 4 bases short and J 7 bases short, with 13 bases between. The length of the CDR3 is 14 residues.

The table lists this clone with a few counts. The rearrangement joins TRBV30 to TRBJ1-5; TRBD1 matches at 9 bases. After removal of 2 bases from V and 6 bases from J, the junction contained 8 bases not matched to a gene. Germline values: CDR1 GTSNPN, CDR2 SVGIG (reference sequence). The CDR3 is 15 residues long. The CDR3 DNA reads TGTGCCTGGAGTCTACAGGGGGCAGGTATTCAGCCCCAGCATTTT. It yields the protein CAWSLQGAGIQPQHF.

The V call is TRBV27, the J call TRBJ2-7; the D gene is possibly TRBD2 (7 bases). The V and J ends lost 10 bases and 2 bases respectively, with 15 bases between them. This CDR3 comprises 13 residues. Germline CDR1 reads MNHEY; CDR2 reads SMNVEV (reference sequence). The CDR3 is CAIRRGGTYEQYF. The DNA of the CDR3 is TGTGCCATCCGGAGGGGGGGAACCTACGAGCAGTACTTC.

This rearrangement joins TRBV10-2 to TRBJ2-7; no reliable D call. CDR1 and CDR2 (germline): WSHSY, SAAADI. V was cut by 0 bases and J by 6 bases, with 3 bases left in between. The CDR3 spans 11 residues. The chain's CDR3 is CASSESGEQYF. The CDR3 nucleotides are TGCGCCAGCAGTGAGTCGGGCGAGCAGTACTTC.

This clone is medium-sized. V usage is TRBV12-5 and J usage is TRBJ1-6; D is uncertain. The V end was cut by 0 bases, the J end by 10 bases, with 13 bases between. Germline V CDR1 and CDR2: LGHNT, FRNRAP. This CDR3 contains 15 residues. The CDR3 loop reads CASGLVATQASPLHF. In DNA form, the CDR3 reads TGTGCTAGTGGTTTGGTCGCCACCCAGGCGTCACCCCTCCACTTT.

The chain recombines TRBV5-1 with TRBJ1-4, with TRBD1 as a possible D gene (5 bases). The CDR3 is 14 residues long. V lost 4 bases and J 4 bases, leaving 11 bases between the germline ends. Germline CDR1 and CDR2: SGHRS and YFSETQ. The CDR3 is CASSVGGDNEKLFF. CDR3 nucleotides: TGCGCCAGCAGCGTTGGGGGAGATAATGAAAAACTGTTTTTT.

The rearrangement uses TRBV6-5 and TRBJ2-1, with 8 bases identical to TRBD2. Losses at the gene ends were 4 bases for V and 4 bases for J; bases not matched to a gene: 6. The CDR3 is 15 residues long. Germline values: CDR1 MNHEY, CDR2 SVGAGI. The CDR3 here is CASSSLAVGYNEQFF. The DNA for the CDR3 is TGTGCCAGCAGTTCACTAGCGGTTGGTTACAATGAGCAGTTCTTC.

The rearrangement links TRBV5-1 to TRBJ1-6, with D maybe TRBD1 (5 bases). In germline, CDR1 is SGHRS, CDR2 YFSETQ. The CDR3 has 16 amino acids. Trimming shortened V by 4 bases and J by 2 bases, and 13 bases separated the two germline ends. The CDR3, as DNA: TGCGCCAGCAGCCTGAGAACAGGAGCCTATAATTCACCCCTCCACTTT. Encoded protein: CASSLRTGAYNSPLHF.